What follows are 11 T cell receptor beta chains derived from one specimen sequenced in a study of regulatory T cells in long-lasting Graves disease. To make TCR beta libraries, researchers used iRepertoire HTBI primers and Arm-PCR of CDR3 regions. One entry per CDR3 protein, called by TCRdb with MiXCR from the multiplex PCR reads. Altogether about 460,000 distinct CDR3 sequences are present, approximately 23% being singletons, with the ten largest covering around 13%. The sample's time point: persistent/refractory GD, antithyroid drugs over 5 years with positive TRAb. PBMC-extracted RNA yielded the TCR library. The specimen was peripheral blood mononuclear cells (PBMCs), collected when the disease was refractory, from a patient treated with antithyroid drugs. All receptors come from a female donor with Graves disease.

This clonotype was counted many times. V and J are TRBV28 and TRBJ2-7; 10 bases are shared with TRBD2. The CDR3 is 17 residues long. With V trimmed by 3 bases and J by 4 bases, 12 bases remained unmatched. Germline V lookup: CDR1 MDHEN, CDR2 SYDVKM. As DNA, the CDR3 is TGTGCCAGCAGTTTCCCTCAAGCGGGAGGGCCAGAGTACGAGCAGTACTTC. Translated, it gives CASSFPQAGGPEYEQYF.

The table lists this clonotype with many counts. The J gene is TRBJ2-7, the V gene TRBV20-1; D perhaps matches TRBD1 (6 bases). The length of the CDR3 is 13 residues. Germline V CDR1 and CDR2: DFQATT, SNEGSKA (reference sequence). V lost 6 bases and J 2 bases, leaving 14 bases between the germline ends. CDR3 amino acids: CSATGGQTYEQYF. In DNA, the CDR3 is TGCAGTGCCACTGGAGGACAGACCTACGAGCAGTACTTC.

The chain joins TRBV11-3 to TRBJ2-1, with TRBD2 identical over 7 bases. V gave up 8 bases and J gave up 2 bases; unmatched junction bases: 12. Germline V gives CDR1 SGHNT, CDR2 YENEEA. This CDR3 comprises 16 residues. CDR3 in amino acids: CASLSGGRHTYNEQFF. DNA for the CDR3: TGTGCCAGCCTCTCCGGCGGGAGACACACCTACAATGAGCAGTTCTTC.

This clonotype was seen ten or more times. The chain is built from TRBV7-2 and TRBJ2-7; D assignment may be TRBD1 or TRBD2 (5 bases each). This CDR3 comprises 15 residues. The V and J ends lost 5 bases and 2 bases respectively, with 16 bases between them. CDR1 is SGHTA and CDR2 is FQGNSA in the germline V gene. The CDR3 DNA follows: TGTGCCAGCAGCCCCGACCCGGGACCTACCTACGAGCAGTACTTC. This gives the protein CASSPDPGPTYEQYF.

Note on this clonotype: It may be a read error: a sequence one base away is much more abundant. The chain carries TRBV19 and TRBJ1-2, with unresolved D. The CDR3 consists of 13 residues. Germline V gene data show CDR1 as LNHDA and CDR2 as SQIVND (reference sequence). The CDR3 sequence: CASSRALNYSYTF. CDR3 bases: TGTGCCAGTAGTAGGGCGTTGAACTATAGCTACACCTTC. Using reference TRBV19 and TRBJ1-2 for the parts outside the CDR3, the full variable domain is DGGITQSPKYLFRKEGQNVTLSCEQNLNHDAMYWYRQDPGQGLRLIYYSQIVNDFQKGDIAEGYSVSREKKESFPLTVTSAQKNPTAFYLCASSRALNYSYTFGSGTRLTVV.

This chain connects TRBV19 to TRBJ2-7; TRBD2 aligns across 14 bases. CDR3 length equals 18 residues. The V and J ends lost 4 bases and 1 base, in that order; junction bases with no gene match: 9. CDR1 is LNHDA, CDR2 SQIVND, per germline (reference sequence). CDR3: CASSRPSGLAGVSYEQYF. The CDR3 nucleotides are TGTGCCAGTAGTAGGCCTTCGGGACTAGCGGGAGTTTCCTACGAGCAGTACTTC.

This clonotype was counted ten times or more. This sequence joins TRBV7-2 and TRBJ2-4, with a tentative D call TRBD2 (6 bases). Germline lookup yields CDR1 SGHTA and CDR2 FQGNSA. Deletions cut 3 bases from V and 6 bases from J, with 6 bases between. This CDR3 has 12 residues. The CDR3 loop is CASSFGGNIQYF. CDR3 sequence (DNA): TGTGCCAGCAGCTTCGGGGGAAACATTCAGTACTTC.

This clonotype was counted many times. The J gene is TRBJ1-1, the V gene TRBV7-2; 7 positions match TRBD1. This CDR3 has 14 amino acids. The V and J ends lost 4 bases and 3 bases, in that order; junction bases with no gene match: 5. The V gene's germline CDR1 is SGHTA and CDR2 FQGNSA. The CDR3 spells CASSWGQQDTEAFF. CDR3 coding DNA: TGTGCCAGCAGCTGGGGACAGCAAGACACTGAAGCTTTCTTT.

This clonotype showed up many times. The CDR3 is CASSFDTTGELFF. The DNA of the CDR3 is TGTGCCAGCAGCTTCGATACAACCGGGGAGCTGTTTTTT. The chain recombines TRBV7-3 with TRBJ2-2; D is uncertain. Per germline, CDR1 SGHTA and CDR2 FQGTGA. The CDR3 has 13 residues. Trimming took 3 bases from V and 5 from J, leaving 7 bases between them.

This clonotype showed up just a few times. Germline and junction disagree at one end, which may indicate a read error. The V gene is TRBV6-4, the J gene TRBJ1-2, with no clear D. Germline V gene lookup returns CDR1 MRHNA and CDR2 SNTAGT. The CDR3 spans 12 residues. CDR3 in DNA: TGTGCCAGCAGGGACTTCCTGGATGGCTACACCTTC. It codes for CASRDFLDGYTF.

V gene TRBV18 combines with J gene TRBJ2-1; 10 nucleotides line up with TRBD1. The germline V gene encodes CDR1 KGHSH and CDR2 LQKENI. Germline trimming cut 2 bases from V and 0 bases from J; bases unmatched to any gene: 1. The CDR3 extends over 16 amino acids. DNA of the CDR3: TGTGCCAGCTCACCAAGGACAGGGGGCTCCTACAATGAGCAGTTCTTC. Translating it yields CASSPRTGGSYNEQFF.